These 28 T cell receptor beta chains came from one sample sequenced in a study of T cell responses to AZD1222 COVID-19 vaccine. Clones were sequenced by immunoSEQ multiplex PCR, and TCRdb holds only the in-frame ones, with some missing. The repertoire has under 95,000 clones, 88% of them found once; the top ten carry 6.9%. The sample consisted of peripheral blood, taken 28 days after the second AZD1222 dose. These receptors all stem from an adult who received the AZD1222 COVID-19 vaccine.

The chain joins TRBV28 to TRBJ2-7; tentative D call: TRBD2 (6 bases). Germline V gives CDR1 MDHEN, CDR2 SYDVKM. CDR3 length: 12 amino acids. V was trimmed by 10 bases and J by 2 bases, leaving 12 bases between them. The CDR3 reads CATFGTPYEQYF. CDR3 nucleotide sequence: TGTGCCACCTTCGGGACTCCCTACGAGCAGTACTTC.

The gene calls are TRBV30 and TRBJ1-1; the match to TRBD1 covers 9 bases. Trimming at V came to 1 base and at J to 1 base, leaving 4 bases not matched to a gene. CDR3 length: 15 amino acids. CDR1 and CDR2 (germline): GTSNPN, SVGIG (reference sequence). The CDR3 loop is CAWSGQGVKNTEAFF. The CDR3, as DNA: TGTGCCTGGAGTGGACAGGGGGTGAAGAACACTGAAGCTTTCTTT.

The chain carries TRBV4-2 and TRBJ1-2; 8 nucleotides agree with TRBD1. The length of the CDR3 is 14 residues. Germline assignment: CDR1 LGHNA and CDR2 YNFKEQ. V lost 2 bases, J lost 6 bases, and 5 bases stayed unmatched. In nucleotides, the CDR3 is TGTGCCAGCAGCCAAAGGGAGGACAGGGATGGCTACACCTTC. Protein sequence: CASSQREDRDGYTF.

The V call is TRBV3-1 (or the pseudogene TRBV3-2), the J call TRBJ1-5; tentative D call: TRBD1 (5 bases). Trimming took 6 bases from V and 3 from J, leaving 12 bases between them. CDR1 is LGHDT, CDR2 YNNKEL, per germline (reference sequence). The CDR3 contains 14 residues. CDR3 DNA sequence: TGTGCCAGCAGTCCCCGGGACCCCAATCAGCCCCAGCATTTT. This sequence encodes CASSPRDPNQPQHF.

The J gene is TRBJ2-3, the V gene TRBV5-1, with 8 positions matching TRBD2. The CDR3 consists of 16 residues. The junction had 10 bases not matched to a gene; V was cut back by 5 bases and J by 2 bases. CDR1 SGHRS and CDR2 YFSETQ come from the germline V gene. CDR3 loop: CASRDQAGVLTDTQYF. Here the CDR3 DNA reads TGCGCCAGCAGAGATCAAGCGGGAGTCCTCACAGATACGCAGTATTTT.

V and J are TRBV4-1 and TRBJ2-5; 9 bases match TRBD2. Unmatched junction bases numbered 8, after V lost 5 bases and J lost 4 bases. Germline V gene data show CDR1 as MGHRA and CDR2 as YSYEKL. This CDR3 comprises 15 residues. The DNA for the CDR3 is TGCGCCAGCAGCAATATAGCGGGAGTCACAGAGACCCAGTACTTC. Its translation is CASSNIAGVTETQYF.

This rearrangement joins TRBV5-8 to TRBJ1-4, with 8 bases lining up with TRBD1. CDR1 and CDR2 from the germline V gene are SGHTS and YDEGEE. V was clipped by 4 bases and J by 0 bases; unmatched bases: 5. This CDR3 is 16 amino acids long. DNA of the CDR3: TGTGCCAGCAGCCCCGGGACAGGTGCAACTAATGAAAAACTGTTTTTT. It codes for CASSPGTGATNEKLFF.

V gene TRBV4-3 combines with J gene TRBJ2-3; 9 bases map to TRBD2. V was pared by 2 bases and J by 2 bases, with 5 bases of the junction left unmatched. This CDR3 spans 16 amino acids. CDR1 is LGHNA, CDR2 YSLEER, per germline. CDR3 DNA: TGCGCCAGCAGCCAACGTTCTAGCGGGATCACAGATACGCAGTATTTT. Translated, it gives CASSQRSSGITDTQYF.

This clone has only one observation. The chain combines TRBV9 with TRBJ1-6, with D possibly TRBD1 on 5 matching bases. V was cut by 0 bases and J by 7 bases, with 8 bases left in between. The CDR3 runs 14 residues. CDR1 and CDR2 (germline): SGDLS, YYNGEE. The CDR3 DNA is TGTGCCAGCAGCGTAGGGGGCTTGAATTCACCCCTCCACTTT. Translated, it gives CASSVGGLNSPLHF. Variable domain in full (rest from reference TRBV9 and TRBJ1-6): DSGVTQTPKHLITATGQRVTLRCSPRSGDLSVYWYQQSLDQGLQFLIQYYNGEERAKGNILERFSAQQFPDLHSELNLSSLELGDSALYFCASSVGGLNSPLHFGNGTRLTVT.

The genes are TRBV5-1 and TRBJ2-5; D might be TRBD2 (5 bases). The V end lost 3 bases, the J end lost 1 base, and 10 bases lay between the germline ends. CDR3 length: 14 amino acids. Germline V gene sequence: CDR1 SGHRS, CDR2 YFSETQ. CDR3 amino acids: CASSSVGVQETQYF. In DNA form, the CDR3 reads TGCGCCAGCAGCTCTGTCGGGGTCCAAGAGACCCAGTACTTC. Full variable domain (rest looked up from reference TRBV5-1 and TRBJ2-5): KAGVTQTPRYLIKTRGQQVTLSCSPISGHRSVSWYQQTPGQGLQFLFEYFSETQRNKGNFPGRFSGRQFSNSRSEMNVSTLELGDSALYLCASSSVGVQETQYFGPGTRLLVL.

The sample holds a few counts of this clone. The chain is built from TRBV24-1 and TRBJ2-2, with D hard to call. Trimming pared 3 bases from V and 3 bases from J, leaving 10 bases between. From germline, CDR1 is KGHDR and CDR2 SFDVKD. The length of the CDR3 is 15 residues. For the CDR3, the DNA is TGTGCCACCAGTGATCGGTGGAGCCACACCGGGGAGCTGTTTTTT. This gives the protein CATSDRWSHTGELFF.

The rearrangement joins TRBV5-4 to TRBJ2-7; possibly TRBD1 or TRBD2 for D (5 bases each). V was cut by 4 bases and J by 0 bases, with 11 bases left in between. CDR3 length: 14 amino acids. Germline V gene sequence: CDR1 SGHNT, CDR2 YYREEE (reference sequence). CDR3 loop: CASSGGQSSYEQYF. The CDR3 bases are TGTGCCAGCAGCGGAGGACAAAGCTCCTACGAGCAGTACTTC.

V and J are TRBV19 and TRBJ1-2, with 8 positions matching TRBD1. V gave up 7 bases and J gave up 0 bases; unmatched junction bases: 4. This CDR3 contains 14 residues. In germline, CDR1 is LNHDA, CDR2 SQIVND (reference sequence). The CDR3 region is CASKEQGANYGYTF. Here the CDR3 DNA reads TGTGCCAGTAAGGAACAGGGGGCTAACTATGGCTACACCTTC.

The chain recombines TRBV7-2 with TRBJ2-5; 13 bases are a match to TRBD2. V shed 5 bases, J shed 4 bases, and the junction held 10 bases outside the gene matches. In germline, CDR1 is SGHTA, CDR2 FQGNSA. This CDR3 is 17 amino acids long. The CDR3 protein is CASSALGLAGARETQYF. The CDR3 region has the DNA TGTGCCAGCAGCGCTCTCGGACTAGCGGGAGCAAGAGAGACCCAGTACTTC. The full variable domain, rest sourced from reference TRBV7-2 and TRBJ2-5, is GAGVSQSPSNKVTEKGKDVELRCDPISGHTALYWYRQSLGQGLEFLIYFQGNSAPDKSGLPSDRFSAERTGGSVSTLTIQRTQQEDSAVYLCASSALGLAGARETQYFGPGTRLLVL.

A single count supports this clone. The rearrangement joins TRBV25-1 to TRBJ2-5; D possibly corresponds to TRBD1 (6 bases). Germline V CDR1 and CDR2: MGHDK, SYGVNS. CDR3 length: 17 residues. V lost 7 bases to trimming and J lost 1 base, with 22 bases between them. The CDR3 DNA reads TGTGCCAGCACACCCCTAGGGCAGGGGCCCCGCCAAGAGACCCAGTACTTC. This sequence encodes CASTPLGQGPRQETQYF.

The rearrangement joins TRBV3-1 (or the pseudogene TRBV3-2) to TRBJ2-1, with D possibly matching TRBD1 (6 bases). The CDR3 loop spans 16 amino acids. Trimming pared 1 base from V and 6 bases from J, leaving 16 bases between. Germline V gene sequence: CDR1 LGHDT, CDR2 YNNKEL (reference sequence). CDR3 region: CASSQAFSDRRNEQFF. CDR3 nucleotide sequence: TGTGCCAGCAGCCAAGCGTTCTCCGACAGGCGCAATGAGCAGTTCTTC.

The chain links TRBV6-1 to TRBJ2-1; unclear D gene. The CDR3 consists of 15 residues. Germline V CDR1 and CDR2: MNHNS, SASEGT. V lost 1 base, J lost 0 bases, and 7 bases lay in between. The CDR3 DNA reads as TGTGCCAGCAGTGAAGAGGAGAGCTCCTACAATGAGCAGTTCTTC. This encodes CASSEEESSYNEQFF.

The chain carries TRBV27 and TRBJ2-7, with 12 bases matching TRBD2. V gave up 6 bases and J gave up 5 bases; unmatched junction bases: 2. Germline V lookup: CDR1 MNHEY, CDR2 SMNVEV (reference sequence). The CDR3 length is 13 residues. The CDR3 loop is CASRTSGSHEQYF. The DNA of the CDR3 is TGTGCCAGCAGGACTAGCGGGAGCCACGAGCAGTACTTC.

The rearrangement links TRBV7-9 to TRBJ2-7; 11 bases align to TRBD1. V shed 4 bases and J 3 bases; nucleotides not matched to a gene: 2. The CDR3 spans 14 residues. Germline assignment: CDR1 SEHNR and CDR2 FQNEAQ (reference sequence). The CDR3 DNA sequence: TGTGCCAGCAGCTCCGGGACAGGGGGCTACGAGCAGTACTTC. This sequence encodes CASSSGTGGYEQYF.

J is TRBJ1-2 and V is TRBV7-8; D is unresolved. The CDR3 length is 13 residues. V shed 3 bases and J shed 4 bases, with 9 bases lying between them. Per the germline V gene, CDR1 is SGHVS and CDR2 is FQNEAQ. The CDR3 spells CASSLWEGYGYTF. The CDR3 DNA follows: TGTGCCAGCAGCTTGTGGGAGGGCTATGGCTACACCTTC. The full variable domain, completed using reference TRBV7-8 and TRBJ1-2, is GAGVSQSPRYKVAKRGQDVALRCDPISGHVSLFWYQQALGQGPEFLTYFQNEAQLDKSGLPSDRFFAERPEGSVSTLKIQRTQQEDSAVYLCASSLWEGYGYTFGSGTRLTVV.

The rearrangement uses TRBV12-3 or TRBV12-4 and TRBJ2-3, with 7 bases aligning to TRBD2. V trimming: 8 bases; J trimming: 5 bases; junction bases outside the gene matches: 7. The CDR3 covers 13 residues. CDR3 coding DNA: TGTGCCAGCTCAGCGGGATGGGGAGATACGCAGTATTTT. Residues: CASSAGWGDTQYF.

The chain is built from TRBV5-1 and TRBJ1-3; no clear D gene. CDR3 length: 15 amino acids. Trimming took off 4 bases at V and 0 bases at J, with 11 bases between the two ends. CDR1 SGHRS and CDR2 YFSETQ come from the germline V gene. The DNA of the CDR3 is TGCGCCAGCAGCGTAGGGCCGAGCTCTGGAAACACCATATATTTT. Amino acids: CASSVGPSSGNTIYF.

V gene TRBV11-2 combines with J gene TRBJ2-4; a weak D match, TRBD2 (6 bases). The germline gives CDR1 SGHAT, CDR2 FQNNGV. V lost 5 bases and J 3 bases, leaving 17 bases between the germline ends. This CDR3 has 16 residues. The DNA of the CDR3 is TGTGCCAGCAGCCGGGCGACGGGGGTTAACAAAAACATTCAGTACTTC. Encoded protein: CASSRATGVNKNIQYF.

This clone was seen a handful of times. V and J are TRBV4-2 and TRBJ2-5; tentative D call: TRBD2 (5 bases). The ends were cut back, 3 bases at V and 5 bases at J, with 10 bases in the middle. This CDR3 region has 13 residues. Per germline, CDR1 LGHNA and CDR2 YNFKEQ. The chain's CDR3 is CASSQVSGETQYF. The CDR3, as DNA: TGTGCCAGCAGCCAGGTATCGGGGGAGACCCAGTACTTC.

The chain carries TRBV7-2 and TRBJ2-1; D call uncertain. The CDR3 is 11 amino acids. Per the germline V gene, CDR1 is SGHTA and CDR2 is FQGNSA. V lost 2 bases and J lost 7, with 3 bases in between. The CDR3: CASSLLNEQFF. CDR3 sequence (DNA): TGTGCCAGCAGCTTATTAAATGAGCAGTTCTTC.

The chain recombines TRBV5-1 with TRBJ1-5; a possible D gene is TRBD1 (6 bases). Germline loops: CDR1 SGHRS, CDR2 YFSETQ. V was pared by 0 bases and J by 6 bases, with 13 bases between. The CDR3 has 15 amino acids. The DNA of the CDR3 is TGCGCCAGCAGCTTGGCCACAGGGTCGGGTCAGCCCCAGCATTTT. It codes for CASSLATGSGQPQHF. The variable domain in full, completed from reference TRBV5-1 and TRBJ1-5, reads KAGVTQTPRYLIKTRGQQVTLSCSPISGHRSVSWYQQTPGQGLQFLFEYFSETQRNKGNFPGRFSGRQFSNSRSEMNVSTLELGDSALYLCASSLATGSGQPQHFGDGTRLSIL.

The V gene is TRBV10-1, the J gene TRBJ2-3; D is undetermined. Trimming removed 3 bases from V and 0 bases from J, with 7 bases in between. Germline V CDR1 and CDR2: WNHNN, SYGVQD (reference sequence). The CDR3 is 14 amino acids. The CDR3 DNA is TGCGCCAGCAGTGATGTTGGGAGCACAGATACGCAGTATTTT. This codes for CASSDVGSTDTQYF.

This clone was counted between two and nine times. This chain links TRBV4-2 with TRBJ2-1; no firm D call. Looked up from germline, CDR1 is LGHNA and CDR2 is YNFKEQ. Trimming removed 4 bases at V and 7 bases at J, with 23 bases between. CDR3 length: 17 amino acids. The DNA of the CDR3 is TGTGCCAGCAGCCCGGACCCTGAGACTTCAGCCAGGAATGAGCAGTTCTTC. Amino acid sequence: CASSPDPETSARNEQFF.